This T cell receptor beta chain was captured by sequencing in a study of cytomegalovirus exposure and HLA in healthy donors. PCR was performed using 60 Vbeta and 13 Jbeta primers. The data were produced by immunoSEQ multiplex PCR, yet TCRdb's version contains in-frame clones alone and is incomplete. The table shows under 200,000 clones, with approximately 78% occurring only once. Trimming took 0 bases from V and 4 from J; bases not matched to a gene: 2. Germline loops: CDR1 SGDLS, CDR2 YYNGEE. CDR3 length equals 15 residues. The J gene is TRBJ1-4, the V gene TRBV9, with 8 positions matching TRBD1. The sample comprised PBMCs. This TCR came from a woman between 18 and 29 years old in good health and CMV-seronegative. The CDR3 sequence: CASSVEGQVNEKLFF. The CDR3 bases are TGTGCCAGCAGCGTAGAGGGACAGGTTAATGAAAAACTGTTTTTT.